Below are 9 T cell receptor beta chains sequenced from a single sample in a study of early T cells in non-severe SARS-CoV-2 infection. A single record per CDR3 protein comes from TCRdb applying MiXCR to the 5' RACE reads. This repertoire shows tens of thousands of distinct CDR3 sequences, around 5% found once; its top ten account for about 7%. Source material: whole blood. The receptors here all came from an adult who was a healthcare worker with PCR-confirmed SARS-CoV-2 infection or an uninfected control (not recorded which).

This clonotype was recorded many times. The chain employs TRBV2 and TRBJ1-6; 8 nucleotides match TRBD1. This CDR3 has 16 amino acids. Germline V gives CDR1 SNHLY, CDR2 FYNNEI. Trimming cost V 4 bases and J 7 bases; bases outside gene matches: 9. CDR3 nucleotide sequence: TGTGCCAGCAGTGCGGGAGACCAGGGGGCGAATTCACCCCTCCACTTT. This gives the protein CASSAGDQGANSPLHF. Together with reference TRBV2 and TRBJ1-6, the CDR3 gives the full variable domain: EPEVTQTPSHQVTQMGQEVILRCVPISNHLYFYWYRQILGQKVEFLVSFYNNEISEKSEIFDDQFSVERPDGSNFTLKIRSTKLEDSAMYFCASSAGDQGANSPLHFGNGTRLTVT.

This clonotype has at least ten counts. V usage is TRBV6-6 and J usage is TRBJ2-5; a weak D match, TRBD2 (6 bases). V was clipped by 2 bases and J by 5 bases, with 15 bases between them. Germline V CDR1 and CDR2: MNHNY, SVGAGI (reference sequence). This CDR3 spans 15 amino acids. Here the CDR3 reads CASSYMVQGGETQYF. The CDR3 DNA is TGTGCCAGCAGTTACATGGTCCAGGGAGGTGAGACCCAGTACTTC.

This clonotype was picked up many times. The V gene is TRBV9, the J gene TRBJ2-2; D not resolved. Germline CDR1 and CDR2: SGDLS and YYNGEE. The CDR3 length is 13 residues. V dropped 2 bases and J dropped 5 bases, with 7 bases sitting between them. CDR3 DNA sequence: TGTGCCAGCAGCGTTTTAGGGACCGGGGAGCTGTTTTTT. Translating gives CASSVLGTGELFF.

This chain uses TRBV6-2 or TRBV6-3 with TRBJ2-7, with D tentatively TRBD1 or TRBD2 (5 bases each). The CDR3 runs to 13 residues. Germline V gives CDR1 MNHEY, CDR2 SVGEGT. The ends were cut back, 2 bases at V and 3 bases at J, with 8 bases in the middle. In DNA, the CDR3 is TGTGCCAGCAGTTACAGGGACGACTACGAGCAGTACTTC. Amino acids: CASSYRDDYEQYF.

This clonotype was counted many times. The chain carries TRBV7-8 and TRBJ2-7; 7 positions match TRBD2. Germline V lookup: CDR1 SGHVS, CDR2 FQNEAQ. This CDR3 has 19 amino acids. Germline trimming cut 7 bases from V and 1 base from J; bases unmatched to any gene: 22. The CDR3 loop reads CASTSLGSGTGTGSYEQYF. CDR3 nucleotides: TGTGCCAGCACCTCACTGGGGAGCGGGACCGGGACTGGATCCTACGAGCAGTACTTC.

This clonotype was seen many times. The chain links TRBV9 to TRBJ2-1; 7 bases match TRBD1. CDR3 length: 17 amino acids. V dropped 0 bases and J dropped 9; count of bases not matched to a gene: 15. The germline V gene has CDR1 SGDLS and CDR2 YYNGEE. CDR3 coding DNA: TGTGCCAGCAGCGTAGTTCCAAACAGGGGAGAAGGAGGTGAGCAGTTCTTC. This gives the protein CASSVVPNRGEGGEQFF.

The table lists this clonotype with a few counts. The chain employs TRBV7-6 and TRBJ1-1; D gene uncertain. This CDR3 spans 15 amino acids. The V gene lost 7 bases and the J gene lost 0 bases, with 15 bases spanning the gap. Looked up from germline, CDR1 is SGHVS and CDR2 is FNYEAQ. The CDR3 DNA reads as TGTGCCAGCACCCTCGAGGCAGAAATGAACACTGAAGCTTTCTTT. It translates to CASTLEAEMNTEAFF. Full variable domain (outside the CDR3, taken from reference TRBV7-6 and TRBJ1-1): GAGVSQSPRYKVTKRGQDVALRCDPISGHVSLYWYRQALGQGPEFLTYFNYEAQQDKSGLPNDRFSAERPEGSISTLTIQRTEQRDSAMYRCASTLEAEMNTEAFFGQGTRLTVV.

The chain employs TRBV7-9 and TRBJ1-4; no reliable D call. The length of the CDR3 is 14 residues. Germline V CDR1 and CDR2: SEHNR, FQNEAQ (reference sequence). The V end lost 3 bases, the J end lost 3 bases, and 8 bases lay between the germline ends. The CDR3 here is CASSFAQSNEKLFF. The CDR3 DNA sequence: TGTGCCAGCAGCTTTGCACAGTCTAATGAAAAACTGTTTTTT.

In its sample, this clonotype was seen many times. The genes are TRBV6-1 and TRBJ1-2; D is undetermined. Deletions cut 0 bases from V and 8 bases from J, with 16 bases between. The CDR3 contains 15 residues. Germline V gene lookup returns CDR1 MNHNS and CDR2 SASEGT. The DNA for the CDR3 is TGTGCCAGCAGTGAAGCTAGTCCGGGTTCCCTAGGCTACACCTTC. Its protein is CASSEASPGSLGYTF.